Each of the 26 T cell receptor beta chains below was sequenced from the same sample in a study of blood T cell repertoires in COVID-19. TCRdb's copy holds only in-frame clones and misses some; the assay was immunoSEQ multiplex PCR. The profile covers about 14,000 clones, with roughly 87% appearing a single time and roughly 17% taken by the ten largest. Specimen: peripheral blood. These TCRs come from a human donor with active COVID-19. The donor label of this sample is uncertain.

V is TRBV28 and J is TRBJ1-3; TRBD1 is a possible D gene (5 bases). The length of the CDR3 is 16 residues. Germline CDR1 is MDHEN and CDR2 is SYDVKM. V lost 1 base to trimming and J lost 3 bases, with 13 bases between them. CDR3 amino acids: CASSLFRGGYGNTIYF. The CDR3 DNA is TGTGCCAGCAGTTTATTTCGGGGGGGGTATGGAAACACCATATATTTT.

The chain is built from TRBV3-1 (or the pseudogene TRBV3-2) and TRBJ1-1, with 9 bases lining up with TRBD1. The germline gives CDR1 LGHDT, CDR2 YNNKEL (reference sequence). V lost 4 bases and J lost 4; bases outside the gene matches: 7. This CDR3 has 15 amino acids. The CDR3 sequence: CASSPHGTGPTEAFF. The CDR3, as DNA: TGTGCCAGCAGCCCGCACGGGACAGGGCCCACTGAAGCTTTCTTT.

CDR3 sequence reads: CASSPQGPQETQYF. CDR3 DNA sequence: TGCGCCAGCAGCCCACAGGGACCCCAAGAGACCCAGTACTTC. The rearrangement uses TRBV5-1 and TRBJ2-5; a weak D match, TRBD1 (6 bases). V was trimmed by 4 bases and J by 1 base, leaving 11 bases between them. CDR1 is SGHRS and CDR2 is YFSETQ in the germline V gene. The length of the CDR3 is 14 residues.

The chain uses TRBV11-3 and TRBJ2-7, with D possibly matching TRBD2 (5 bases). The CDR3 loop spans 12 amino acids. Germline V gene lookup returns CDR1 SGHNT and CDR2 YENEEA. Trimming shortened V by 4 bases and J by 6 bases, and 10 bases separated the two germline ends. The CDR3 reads CASSSREGEQYF. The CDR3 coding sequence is TGTGCCAGCAGCTCCAGAGAGGGCGAGCAGTACTTC.

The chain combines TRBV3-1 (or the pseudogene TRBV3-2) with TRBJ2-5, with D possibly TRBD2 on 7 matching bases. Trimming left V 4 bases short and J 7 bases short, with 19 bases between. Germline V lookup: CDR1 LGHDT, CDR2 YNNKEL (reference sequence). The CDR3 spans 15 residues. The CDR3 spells CASSPVGGGGRTQYF. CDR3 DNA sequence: TGTGCCAGCAGCCCAGTTGGGGGGGGCGGGAGGACCCAGTACTTC.

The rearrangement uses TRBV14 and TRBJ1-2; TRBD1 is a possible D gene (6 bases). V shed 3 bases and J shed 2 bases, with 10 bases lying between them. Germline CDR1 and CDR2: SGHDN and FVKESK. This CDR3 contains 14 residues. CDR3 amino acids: CASSQFGQNYGYTF. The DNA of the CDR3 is TGTGCCAGCAGCCAGTTCGGACAGAACTATGGCTACACCTTC.

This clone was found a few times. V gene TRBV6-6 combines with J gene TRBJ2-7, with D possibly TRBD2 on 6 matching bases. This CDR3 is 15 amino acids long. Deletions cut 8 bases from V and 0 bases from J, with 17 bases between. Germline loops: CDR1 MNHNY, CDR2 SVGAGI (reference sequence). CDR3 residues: CASSETSLSSYEQYF. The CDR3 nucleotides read TGTGCCAGCTCCGAAACTAGCCTCAGCTCCTACGAGCAGTACTTC.

CDR3 amino acids: CASSLAPYEQYF. CDR3 nucleotide sequence: TGTGCCAGCAGCCTGGCACCATACGAGCAGTACTTC. The V gene is TRBV27, the J gene TRBJ2-7; the D is unclear. This CDR3 is built from 12 residues. V shed 6 bases and J shed 4 bases, with 10 bases lying between them. CDR1 and CDR2 from the germline V gene are MNHEY and SMNVEV (reference sequence).

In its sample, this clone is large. CDR3 loop: CASSLFGQLSSGNTIYF. The CDR3, as DNA: TGTGCCAGCAGCTTATTTGGACAACTAAGCTCTGGAAACACCATATATTTT. The V call is TRBV7-9, the J call TRBJ1-3; tentative D call: TRBD1 (5 bases). The CDR3 has 17 amino acids. The germline V gene encodes CDR1 SEHNR and CDR2 FQNEAQ (reference sequence). Trimming took 2 bases from V and 0 from J, leaving 14 bases between them.

The CDR3 nucleotides are TGTGCCAGCAGTTTAGCTAGCGTTGGGGAGCAGTTCTTC. It yields the protein CASSLASVGEQFF. The chain is built from TRBV12-3 or TRBV12-4 and TRBJ2-1, with D possibly being TRBD2 (5 bases). The CDR3 sequence is 13 residues long. The V gene lost 0 bases and the J gene lost 10 bases, with 10 bases spanning the gap.

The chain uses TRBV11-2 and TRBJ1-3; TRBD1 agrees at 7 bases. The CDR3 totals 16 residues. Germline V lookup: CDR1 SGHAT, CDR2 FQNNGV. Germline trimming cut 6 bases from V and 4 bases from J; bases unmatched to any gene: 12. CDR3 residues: CASRIGPGQAGNTIYF. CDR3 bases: TGTGCCAGCAGGATAGGCCCCGGACAGGCCGGAAACACCATATATTTT.

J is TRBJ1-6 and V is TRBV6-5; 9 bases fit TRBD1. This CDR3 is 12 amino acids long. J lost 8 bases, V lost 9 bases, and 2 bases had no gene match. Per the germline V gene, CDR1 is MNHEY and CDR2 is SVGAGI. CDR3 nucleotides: TGTGCCAGTCGGGACAGGGATTCACCCCTCCACTTT. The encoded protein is CASRDRDSPLHF.

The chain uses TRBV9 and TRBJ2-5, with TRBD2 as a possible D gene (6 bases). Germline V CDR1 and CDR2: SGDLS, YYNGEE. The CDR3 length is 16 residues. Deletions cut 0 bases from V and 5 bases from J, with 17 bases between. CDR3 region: CASSVGVRGNVETQYF. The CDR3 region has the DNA TGTGCCAGCAGCGTAGGAGTACGGGGGAACGTCGAGACCCAGTACTTC.

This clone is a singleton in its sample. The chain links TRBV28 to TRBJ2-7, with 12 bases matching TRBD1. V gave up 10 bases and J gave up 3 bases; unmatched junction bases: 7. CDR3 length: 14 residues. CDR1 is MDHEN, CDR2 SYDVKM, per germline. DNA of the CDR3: TGTGCCACCACCGGGACAGGGGGCCTCTACGAGCAGTACTTC. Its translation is CATTGTGGLYEQYF. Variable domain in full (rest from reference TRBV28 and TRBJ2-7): DVKVTQSSRYLVKRTGEKVFLECVQDMDHENMFWYRQDPGLGLRLIYFSYDVKMKEKGDIPEGYSVSREKKERFSLILESASTNQTSMYLCATTGTGGLYEQYFGPGTRLTVT.

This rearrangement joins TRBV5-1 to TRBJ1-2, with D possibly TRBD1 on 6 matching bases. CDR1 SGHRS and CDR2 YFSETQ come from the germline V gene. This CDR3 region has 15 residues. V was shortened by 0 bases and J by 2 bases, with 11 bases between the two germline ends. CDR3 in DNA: TGCGCCAGCAGCTTGGTAGCAGGGACAAACTATGGCTACACCTTC. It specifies CASSLVAGTNYGYTF. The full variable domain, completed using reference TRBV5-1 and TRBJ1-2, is KAGVTQTPRYLIKTRGQQVTLSCSPISGHRSVSWYQQTPGQGLQFLFEYFSETQRNKGNFPGRFSGRQFSNSRSEMNVSTLELGDSALYLCASSLVAGTNYGYTFGSGTRLTVV.

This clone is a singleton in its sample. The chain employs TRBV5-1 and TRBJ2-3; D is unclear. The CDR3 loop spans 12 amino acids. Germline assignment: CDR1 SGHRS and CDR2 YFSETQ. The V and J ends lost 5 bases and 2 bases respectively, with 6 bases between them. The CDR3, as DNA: TGCGCCAGCAGAGCGAACACAGATACGCAGTATTTT. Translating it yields CASRANTDTQYF.

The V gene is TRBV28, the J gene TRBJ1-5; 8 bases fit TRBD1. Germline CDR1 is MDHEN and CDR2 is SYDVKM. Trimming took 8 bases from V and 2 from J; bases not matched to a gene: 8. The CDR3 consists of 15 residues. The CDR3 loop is CASRSGTGRNQPQHF. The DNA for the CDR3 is TGTGCCAGCCGCTCCGGGACAGGTCGCAATCAGCCCCAGCATTTT.

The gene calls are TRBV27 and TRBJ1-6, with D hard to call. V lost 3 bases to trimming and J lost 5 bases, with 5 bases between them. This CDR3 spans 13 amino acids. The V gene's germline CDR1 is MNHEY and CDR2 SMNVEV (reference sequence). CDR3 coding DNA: TGTGCCAGCAGTTTGTATCATAATTCACCCCTCCACTTT. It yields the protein CASSLYHNSPLHF.

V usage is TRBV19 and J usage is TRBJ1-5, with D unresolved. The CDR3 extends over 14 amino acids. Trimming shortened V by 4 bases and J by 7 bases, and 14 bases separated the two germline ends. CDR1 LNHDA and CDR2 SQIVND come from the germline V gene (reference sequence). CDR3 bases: TGTGCCAGTAGTACAGATTGGGTAGCACAGCCCCAGCATTTT. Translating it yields CASSTDWVAQPQHF. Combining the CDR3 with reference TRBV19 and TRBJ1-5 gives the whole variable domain DGGITQSPKYLFRKEGQNVTLSCEQNLNHDAMYWYRQDPGQGLRLIYYSQIVNDFQKGDIAEGYSVSREKKESFPLTVTSAQKNPTAFYLCASSTDWVAQPQHFGDGTRLSIL.

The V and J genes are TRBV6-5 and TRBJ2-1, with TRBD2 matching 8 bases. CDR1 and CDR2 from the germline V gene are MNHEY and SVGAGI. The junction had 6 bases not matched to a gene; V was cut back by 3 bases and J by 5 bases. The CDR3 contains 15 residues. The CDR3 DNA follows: TGTGCCAGCAGTTATGGCGGGGGGAATAACAATGAGCAGTTCTTC. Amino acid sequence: CASSYGGGNNNEQFF.

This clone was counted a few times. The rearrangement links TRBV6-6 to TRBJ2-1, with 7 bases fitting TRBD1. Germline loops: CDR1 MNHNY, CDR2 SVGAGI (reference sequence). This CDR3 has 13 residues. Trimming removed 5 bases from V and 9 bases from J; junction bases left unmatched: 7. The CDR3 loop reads CASSAVGGGEQFF. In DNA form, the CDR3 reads TGTGCCAGCAGTGCTGTAGGGGGCGGTGAGCAGTTCTTC.

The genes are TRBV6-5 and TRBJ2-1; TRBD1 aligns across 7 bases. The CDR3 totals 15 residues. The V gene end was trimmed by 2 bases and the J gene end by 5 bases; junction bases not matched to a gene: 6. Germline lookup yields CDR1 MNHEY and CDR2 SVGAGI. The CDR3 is CASSYAWTGHNEQFF. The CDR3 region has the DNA TGTGCCAGCAGTTACGCTTGGACAGGACACAATGAGCAGTTCTTC.

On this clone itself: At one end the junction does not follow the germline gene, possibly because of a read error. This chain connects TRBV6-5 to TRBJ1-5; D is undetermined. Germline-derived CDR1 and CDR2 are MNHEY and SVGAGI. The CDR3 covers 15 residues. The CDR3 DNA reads TGTGCCGGCAGGCCCCGGGAAGCTAGCAATCAGCCCCAGCATTTT. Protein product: CAGRPREASNQPQHF.

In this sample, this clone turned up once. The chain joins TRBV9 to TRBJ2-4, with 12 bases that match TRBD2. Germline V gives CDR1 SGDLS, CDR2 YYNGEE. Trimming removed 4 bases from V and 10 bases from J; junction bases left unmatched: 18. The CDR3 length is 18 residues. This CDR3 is CASSHGQLAGGHVPIQYF. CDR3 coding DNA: TGTGCCAGCAGCCATGGACAACTAGCGGGGGGCCACGTTCCTATTCAGTACTTC.

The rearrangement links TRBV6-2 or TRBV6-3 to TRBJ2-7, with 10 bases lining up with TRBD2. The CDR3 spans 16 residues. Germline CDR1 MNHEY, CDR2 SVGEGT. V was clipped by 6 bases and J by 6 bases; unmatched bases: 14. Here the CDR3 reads CASSLILLAGRSEQYF. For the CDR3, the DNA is TGTGCCAGCAGCTTAATTCTACTAGCGGGGAGGAGCGAGCAGTACTTC.

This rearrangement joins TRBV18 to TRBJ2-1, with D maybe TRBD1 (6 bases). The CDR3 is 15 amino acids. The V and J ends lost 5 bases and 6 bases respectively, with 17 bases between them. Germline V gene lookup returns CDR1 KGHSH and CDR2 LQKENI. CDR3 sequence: CASSMADRKFNEQFF. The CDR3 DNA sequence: TGTGCCAGCTCAATGGCTGACAGGAAATTCAATGAGCAGTTCTTC.